The next 24 T cell receptor beta chains were all read from a single sample in a study of CD4 T cells in relation to SARS-CoV-2 and coronaviruses. Profiled with immunoSEQ multiplex PCR; TCRdb holds only in-frame clones, not every one. The sample has 20,000 to 25,000 clones, over 70% seen once. For these TCRs, the target antigens are not known. Before the COVID-19 pandemic, during about 2010-2019, CD4+ T cells were taken from unexposed donors. CD4+ T cells were isolated from the cells after 10 days of culture. Material for sequencing was CD4+ T cells from PBMCs, cultured in vitro. The receptors come from a human donor in good health.

The J gene is TRBJ1-2, the V gene TRBV6-2 or TRBV6-3, with TRBD1 as a possible D gene (5 bases). Germline CDR1 and CDR2: MNHEY and SVGEGT. This CDR3 has 18 residues. Trimming shortened V by 6 bases and J by 5 bases, and 28 bases separated the two germline ends. Here the CDR3 DNA reads TGTGCCAGCAGCCCTGCGGGTATGGGGCACCAAGATGGGTATGGCTACACCTTC. It is translated as CASSPAGMGHQDGYGYTF.

V gene TRBV18 combines with J gene TRBJ1-5; D possibly corresponds to TRBD1 (6 bases). The CDR3 is made up of 15 amino acids. Germline CDR1 and CDR2: KGHSH and LQKENI. The V end lost 1 base, the J end lost 3 bases, and 10 bases lay between the germline ends. CDR3 loop: CASSPQGDNNQPQHF. The CDR3 nucleotides are TGTGCCAGCTCACCACAAGGGGACAACAATCAGCCCCAGCATTTT.

This rearrangement joins TRBV2 to TRBJ1-1; D is unresolved. The CDR3 totals 11 residues. Trimming shortened V by 7 bases and J by 4 bases, and 7 bases separated the two germline ends. The germline V gene encodes CDR1 SNHLY and CDR2 FYNNEI. In DNA, the CDR3 is TGTGCCAGCAAAGGGTCCACTGAAGCTTTCTTT. Encoded protein: CASKGSTEAFF.

The chain is built from TRBV11-2 and TRBJ2-1; tentative D call: TRBD2 (6 bases). The germline CDR1 and CDR2 sequences are SGHAT and FQNNGV. Trimming took 0 bases from V and 5 from J, leaving 17 bases between them. The CDR3 consists of 17 residues. CDR3 DNA: TGTGCCAGCAGCTTAGACTTCGGGACTGGGGTCCACAATGAGCAGTTCTTC. As protein: CASSLDFGTGVHNEQFF.

V usage is TRBV2 and J usage is TRBJ1-6; 9 nucleotides match TRBD1. This CDR3 contains 15 residues. J lost 8 bases, V lost 5 bases, and 7 bases had no gene match. Germline CDR1 and CDR2: SNHLY and FYNNEI. CDR3 nucleotides: TGTGCCAGCAGTCCCCGGGGACAGGGTTATTCACCCCTCCACTTT. Encoded protein: CASSPRGQGYSPLHF.

The chain links TRBV28 to TRBJ1-1; TRBD1 agrees at 9 bases. This CDR3 is 16 amino acids long. Trimming removed 7 bases from V and 0 bases from J; junction bases left unmatched: 9. Germline V lookup: CDR1 MDHEN, CDR2 SYDVKM. CDR3 in amino acids: CASILGGTGMNTEAFF. The CDR3 DNA follows: TGTGCCAGCATCCTGGGCGGGACAGGGATGAACACTGAAGCTTTCTTT.

CDR3 in DNA: TGTGCCAGCAGCTTAGGAGGGGAAGGCGCCAAAAACATTCAGTACTTC. Amino acids: CASSLGGEGAKNIQYF. J is TRBJ2-4 and V is TRBV7-9; D may be TRBD1 or TRBD2 (5 bases each). V was trimmed by 1 base and J by 1 base, leaving 11 bases between them. The CDR3 loop spans 16 amino acids. In germline, CDR1 is SEHNR, CDR2 FQNEAQ (reference sequence).

The chain is built from TRBV19 and TRBJ2-1; D is unclear. The CDR3 has 14 residues. Trimming left V 6 bases short and J 2 bases short, with 11 bases between. Germline V CDR1 and CDR2: LNHDA, SQIVND (reference sequence). CDR3 protein: CASRKRSTYNEQFF. The CDR3 DNA is TGTGCCAGTAGGAAGAGGTCTACCTACAATGAGCAGTTCTTC.

This chain connects TRBV19 to TRBJ2-5; D not resolved. Trimming removed 8 bases at V and 5 bases at J, with 15 bases between. This CDR3 comprises 13 residues. Germline V gene lookup returns CDR1 LNHDA and CDR2 SQIVND (reference sequence). The DNA of the CDR3 is TGTGCCAGTGGGTCGGGTCCTCGCGAGACCCAGTACTTC. It yields the protein CASGSGPRETQYF.

The chain employs TRBV4-2 and TRBJ2-3; 14 bases agree with TRBD2. Losses at the gene ends were 4 bases for V and 0 bases for J; bases not matched to a gene: 6. This CDR3 is 18 amino acids long. CDR1 is LGHNA, CDR2 YNFKEQ, per germline. The CDR3 DNA reads TGTGCCAGCAGCCGGGGACTAGCGGGAGCCCGAAGCACAGATACGCAGTATTTT. This codes for CASSRGLAGARSTDTQYF.

The sample holds one count of this clone. V gene TRBV19 combines with J gene TRBJ2-1, with TRBD2 matching over 15 bases. V lost 4 bases, J lost 8 bases, and 6 bases stayed unmatched. The CDR3 is 16 residues long. In germline, CDR1 is LNHDA, CDR2 SQIVND (reference sequence). The CDR3 reads CASSRGLAGGLDEQFF. The CDR3 DNA reads TGTGCCAGTAGTAGGGGACTAGCGGGAGGTTTGGATGAGCAGTTCTTC.

This chain connects TRBV19 to TRBJ1-3; weak D call: TRBD1 (6 bases). V lost 9 bases to trimming and J lost 3 bases, with 18 bases between them. The CDR3 length is 15 residues. Germline V gives CDR1 LNHDA, CDR2 SQIVND (reference sequence). CDR3: CASTKTGQYGNTIYF. DNA of the CDR3: TGTGCCAGCACAAAAACAGGGCAGTATGGAAACACCATATATTTT.

The chain employs TRBV4-1 and TRBJ2-5; the match to TRBD1 covers 10 bases. The CDR3 contains 17 residues. After removal of 0 bases from V and 6 bases from J, the junction contained 10 bases not matched to a gene. Germline CDR1 and CDR2: MGHRA and YSYEKL. In nucleotides, the CDR3 is TGCGCCAGCAGCCAAGATTTTTTGGGGACAGGGGCGCAGACCCAGTACTTC. This codes for CASSQDFLGTGAQTQYF.

This chain connects TRBV7-2 to TRBJ2-5; either TRBD1 or TRBD2 may supply D (5 bases each). V was cut by 5 bases and J by 2 bases, with 15 bases left in between. The CDR3 has 15 amino acids. In germline, CDR1 is SGHTA, CDR2 FQGNSA. CDR3 sequence reads: CASSPTGTSQETQYF. The CDR3 DNA follows: TGTGCCAGCAGCCCTACCGGGACCTCACAAGAGACCCAGTACTTC.

This clone has only one observation. In DNA, the CDR3 is TGCGCCAGCAGCCAAGGGGCAGGGAGGTCTAACTATGGCTACACCTTC. Translated: CASSQGAGRSNYGYTF. The chain uses TRBV4-1 and TRBJ1-2; a possible D gene is TRBD1 (5 bases). This CDR3 contains 16 residues. Trimming removed 1 base at V and 0 bases at J, with 12 bases between. Germline-derived CDR1 and CDR2 are MGHRA and YSYEKL.

V gene TRBV7-2 combines with J gene TRBJ2-7; unclear D gene. This CDR3 is 11 amino acids long. With 4 bases removed from V and 3 bases from J, the gap between germline ends came to 4 bases. Germline lookup yields CDR1 SGHTA and CDR2 FQGNSA. CDR3 sequence reads: CASSSYYEQYF. The CDR3 nucleotides are TGTGCCAGCAGCTCATACTACGAGCAGTACTTC. The complete variable domain, with remaining parts taken from reference TRBV7-2 and TRBJ2-7, reads GAGVSQSPSNKVTEKGKDVELRCDPISGHTALYWYRQSLGQGLEFLIYFQGNSAPDKSGLPSDRFSAERTGGSVSTLTIQRTQQEDSAVYLCASSSYYEQYFGPGTRLTVT.

V gene TRBV7-9 combines with J gene TRBJ1-1; D remains ambiguous. Germline values: CDR1 SEHNR, CDR2 FQNEAQ (reference sequence). Trimming cost V 3 bases and J 3 bases, with 20 bases left between them. The CDR3 length is 17 residues. CDR3 loop: CASSFYRDLSLDTEAFF. CDR3 coding DNA: TGTGCCAGCAGCTTCTATCGGGATCTTTCGCTGGACACTGAAGCTTTCTTT.

The rearrangement links TRBV19 to TRBJ2-5; 13 bases are a match to TRBD2. The CDR3 contains 14 residues. CDR1 is LNHDA, CDR2 SQIVND, per germline (reference sequence). V gave up 8 bases and J gave up 4 bases; unmatched junction bases: 4. This CDR3 reads CASQLAGGGETQYF. In DNA form, the CDR3 reads TGTGCCAGTCAACTAGCGGGAGGGGGAGAGACCCAGTACTTC.

CDR3 in DNA: TGCAGCGTGGAAATTTACCGGGACAGACACTACGAGCAGTACTTC. It is translated as CSVEIYRDRHYEQYF. The genes are TRBV29-1 and TRBJ2-7; 7 nucleotides agree with TRBD1. V dropped 6 bases and J dropped 3; count of bases not matched to a gene: 14. The germline CDR1 and CDR2 sequences are SQVTM and ANQGSEA. This CDR3 region has 15 residues.

This rearrangement joins TRBV30 to TRBJ1-6, with unresolved D. Trimming shortened V by 4 bases and J by 7 bases, and 5 bases separated the two germline ends. In germline, CDR1 is GTSNPN, CDR2 SVGIG (reference sequence). The CDR3 runs 11 residues. In DNA, the CDR3 is TGTGCCTGGACTCAGAATTCACCCCTCCACTTT. Its translation is CAWTQNSPLHF.

In DNA form, the CDR3 reads TGCGCCAGCAGCTTGGAATCGGGAGGGCCCTACGAGCAGTACTTC. This encodes CASSLESGGPYEQYF. The chain recombines TRBV5-1 with TRBJ2-7; 8 positions match TRBD2. This CDR3 contains 15 residues. CDR1 and CDR2 (germline): SGHRS, YFSETQ. V was pared by 0 bases and J by 2 bases, with 4 bases of the junction left unmatched.

This clone appeared once. This sequence joins TRBV30 and TRBJ2-6; D gene uncertain. The CDR3 is 14 amino acids. CDR1 and CDR2 from the germline V gene are GTSNPN and SVGIG (reference sequence). The V end lost 3 bases, the J end lost 0 bases, and 6 bases lay between the germline ends. CDR3 residues: CAWRESSGANVLTF. CDR3 sequence (DNA): TGTGCCTGGAGAGAGAGCTCTGGGGCCAACGTCCTGACTTTC.

The V gene is TRBV13, the J gene TRBJ2-4; D ambiguous. Germline V gene sequence: CDR1 PRHDT, CDR2 FYEKMQ (reference sequence). The CDR3 consists of 13 residues. V lost 3 bases to trimming and J lost 8 bases, with 11 bases between them. CDR3 sequence reads: CASSFERADIQYF. The CDR3 DNA sequence: TGTGCCAGCAGCTTCGAAAGGGCTGACATTCAGTACTTC.

V gene TRBV5-1 combines with J gene TRBJ1-1; 7 bases are a match to TRBD1. V shed 3 bases, J shed 0 bases, and the junction held 5 bases outside the gene matches. CDR3 length: 15 amino acids. Germline assignment: CDR1 SGHRS and CDR2 YFSETQ. The CDR3 sequence is CASSWDRTLNTEAFF. The CDR3 coding sequence is TGCGCCAGCAGCTGGGACAGAACACTGAACACTGAAGCTTTCTTT.